Each of the 7 T cell receptor beta chains below was sequenced from the same sample in a study of CD8 T cells in ankylosing spondylitis. Each CDR3 protein gets one entry after TCRdb re-called the 5' RACE reads with MiXCR. Here the sample spans 190,000 or so distinct CDR3 sequences, roughly 12% being singletons. The specimen sequenced was blood, either unsorted or a sorted T cell fraction (not recorded which). The source of these receptors is a male donor with ankylosing spondylitis or in good health (not recorded which).

This clonotype came up a few times. The CDR3 sequence: CASSSEGTWTEAFF. CDR3 sequence (DNA): TGCGCCAGCAGCTCGGAGGGCACTTGGACTGAAGCTTTCTTT. The chain carries TRBV5-1 and TRBJ1-1, with D hard to call. The CDR3 length is 14 residues. V was clipped by 3 bases and J by 5 bases, with 14 bases between them. CDR1 and CDR2 (germline): SGHRS, YFSETQ.

This clonotype appeared a few times. V usage is TRBV10-2 and J usage is TRBJ2-3; D possibly uses TRBD1 or TRBD2 (5 bases each). V gave up 4 bases and J gave up 2 bases, with 10 bases separating them. The CDR3 is 14 residues long. Per the germline V gene, CDR1 is WSHSY and CDR2 is SAAADI. The chain's CDR3 is CASSGDQSTDTQYF. The CDR3 nucleotides are TGCGCCAGCAGTGGGGACCAATCCACAGATACGCAGTATTTT.

The sample holds a few counts of this clonotype. CDR3 sequence reads: CASSEAGVGNTEAFF. For the CDR3, the DNA is TGTGCCAGCAGTGAAGCAGGTGTTGGGAACACTGAAGCTTTCTTT. The rearrangement uses TRBV6-1 and TRBJ1-1; D is undetermined. Germline-derived CDR1 and CDR2 are MNHNS and SASEGT. V lost 0 bases and J 1 base, leaving 9 bases between the germline ends. The CDR3 runs 15 residues.

This clonotype turned up a few times. The chain uses TRBV4-1 and TRBJ1-1, with TRBD1 matching over 10 bases. Germline loops: CDR1 MGHRA, CDR2 YSYEKL. V lost 3 bases and J lost 6; bases outside the gene matches: 7. This CDR3 has 15 amino acids. For the CDR3, the DNA is TGCGCCAGCAGCCAGCGAGGACAGGGGGGATCTGAAGCTTTCTTT. Amino acids: CASSQRGQGGSEAFF.

The CDR3 DNA sequence: TGTGCCAGCAGTTCTAAAGGGGGCTGGGGAGCAGATACGCAGTATTTT. Protein: CASSSKGGWGADTQYF. This chain joins TRBV27 and TRBJ2-3; 7 bases match TRBD1. The V and J ends lost 4 bases and 4 bases, in that order; junction bases with no gene match: 11. The CDR3 length is 16 residues. In germline, CDR1 is MNHEY, CDR2 SMNVEV (reference sequence).

This clonotype was seen a few times. This chain connects TRBV20-1 to TRBJ2-5; D ambiguous. Between the trimmed V and J ends, which lost 0 bases and 1 base, there was a span of 9 bases. The CDR3 spans 14 residues. Germline V gene data show CDR1 as DFQATT and CDR2 as SNEGSKA (reference sequence). The CDR3 protein is CSARDLVAQETQYF. CDR3 sequence (DNA): TGCAGTGCTAGAGATTTGGTCGCCCAAGAGACCCAGTACTTC.

The rearrangement joins TRBV5-1 to TRBJ2-2; tentatively, D is TRBD2 (5 bases). V was shortened by 4 bases and J by 0 bases, with 10 bases between the two germline ends. The germline V gene has CDR1 SGHRS and CDR2 YFSETQ. The CDR3 is 15 residues long. CDR3 protein: CASSPEASNTGELFF. The CDR3 region has the DNA TGCGCCAGCAGCCCGGAGGCCTCGAACACCGGGGAGCTGTTTTTT.